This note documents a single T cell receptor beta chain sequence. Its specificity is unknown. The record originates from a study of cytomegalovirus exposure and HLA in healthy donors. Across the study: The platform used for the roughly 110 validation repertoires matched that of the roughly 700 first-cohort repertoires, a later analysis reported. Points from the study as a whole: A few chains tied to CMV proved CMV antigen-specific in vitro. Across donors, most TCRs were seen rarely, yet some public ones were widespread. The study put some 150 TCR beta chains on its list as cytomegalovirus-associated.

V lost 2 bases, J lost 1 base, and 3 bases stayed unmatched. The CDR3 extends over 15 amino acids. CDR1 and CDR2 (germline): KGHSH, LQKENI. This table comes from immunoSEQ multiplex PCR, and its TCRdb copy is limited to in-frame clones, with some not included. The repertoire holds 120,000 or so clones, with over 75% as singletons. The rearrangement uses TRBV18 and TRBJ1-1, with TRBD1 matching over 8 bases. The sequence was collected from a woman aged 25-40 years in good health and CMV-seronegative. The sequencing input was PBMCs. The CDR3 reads CASSPTGQGNTEAFF. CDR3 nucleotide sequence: TGTGCCAGCTCACCAACCGGACAGGGGAACACTGAAGCTTTCTTT. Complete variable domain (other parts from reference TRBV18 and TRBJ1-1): NAGVMQNPRHLVRRRGQEARLRCSPMKGHSHVYWYRQLPEEGLKFMVYLQKENIIDESGMPKERFSAEFPKEGPSILRIQQVVRGDSAAYFCASSPTGQGNTEAFFGQGTRLTVV.